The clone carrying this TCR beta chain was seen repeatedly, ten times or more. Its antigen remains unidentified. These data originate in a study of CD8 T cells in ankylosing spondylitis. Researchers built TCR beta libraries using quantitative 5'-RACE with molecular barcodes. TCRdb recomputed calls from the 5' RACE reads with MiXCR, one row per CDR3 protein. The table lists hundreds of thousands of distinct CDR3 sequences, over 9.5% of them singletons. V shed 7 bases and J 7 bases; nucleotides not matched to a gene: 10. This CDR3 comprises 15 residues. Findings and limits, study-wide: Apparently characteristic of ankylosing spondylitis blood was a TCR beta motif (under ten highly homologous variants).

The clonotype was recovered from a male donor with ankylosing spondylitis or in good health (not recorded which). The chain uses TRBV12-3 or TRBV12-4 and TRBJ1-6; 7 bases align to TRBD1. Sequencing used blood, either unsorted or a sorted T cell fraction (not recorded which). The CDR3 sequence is CASILRQGDNSPLHF. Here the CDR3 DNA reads TGTGCCAGCATCCTCCGACAGGGAGACAATTCACCCCTCCACTTT.